The 25 T cell receptor beta chains in this list originate from one sample, sequenced in a study of T cell responses to AZD1222 COVID-19 vaccine. The table came from immunoSEQ multiplex PCR; TCRdb's copy has only in-frame clones and leaves some out. The sample yields about 97,000 clones, approximately 90% seen once. The sequenced sample was peripheral blood, obtained on day 0 of AZD1222 vaccination. Source of these receptors: an adult in good health.

The chain is built from TRBV5-1 and TRBJ2-7, with 9 bases that match TRBD1. The trim removed 1 base at V and 2 bases at J, leaving 4 bases unmatched. Per the germline V gene, CDR1 is SGHRS and CDR2 is YFSETQ. This CDR3 is built from 15 residues. CDR3 loop: CASSLTGTGTYEQYF. The CDR3 DNA sequence: TGCGCCAGCAGCTTGACCGGGACAGGGACCTACGAGCAGTACTTC.

The chain links TRBV25-1 to TRBJ2-7, with a possible D match to TRBD1 (5 bases). The germline V and J ends were trimmed by 3 bases and 2 bases, with 14 bases remaining between them. The germline CDR1 and CDR2 sequences are MGHDK and SYGVNS. The CDR3 is made up of 15 amino acids. In nucleotides, the CDR3 is TGTGCCAGCAGTGACCAGGGAATCGAAACCTACGAGCAGTACTTC. Translation: CASSDQGIETYEQYF.

Only one count was recorded for this clone. V usage is TRBV13 and J usage is TRBJ1-2, with 7 bases fitting TRBD1. The ends lost 5 bases at V and 8 bases at J; junction bases unmatched: 8. CDR3 length: 13 amino acids. CDR1 and CDR2 (germline): PRHDT, FYEKMQ (reference sequence). As DNA, the CDR3 is TGTGCCAGCAGCGACCTGACAGGGAAGGGCTACACCTTC. This codes for CASSDLTGKGYTF. Looking up the rest from reference TRBV13 and TRBJ1-2 gives the full variable domain: AAGVIQSPRHLIKEKRETATLKCYPIPRHDTVYWYQQGPGQDPQFLISFYEKMQSDKGSIPDRFSAQQFSDYHSELNMSSLELGDSALYFCASSDLTGKGYTFGSGTRLTVV.

This chain connects TRBV15 to TRBJ1-5; D is perhaps TRBD1 (5 bases). The V and J ends lost 0 bases and 6 bases respectively, with 18 bases between them. The CDR3 loop spans 17 amino acids. The germline CDR1 and CDR2 sequences are LNHNV and YYDKDF (reference sequence). CDR3 nucleotides: TGTGCCACCAGCAGAGATAGTTTTATAGCAGGGACTCAGCCCCAGCATTTT. Protein product: CATSRDSFIAGTQPQHF. Full variable domain (outside the CDR3, taken from reference TRBV15 and TRBJ1-5): DAMVIQNPRYQVTQFGKPVTLSCSQTLNHNVMYWYQQKSSQAPKLLFHYYDKDFNNEADTPDNFQSRRPNTSFCFLDIRSPGLGDTAMYLCATSRDSFIAGTQPQHFGDGTRLSIL.

The V and J genes are TRBV18 and TRBJ1-2; 7 bases agree with TRBD1. V gave up 6 bases and J gave up 2 bases; unmatched junction bases: 3. Germline lookup yields CDR1 KGHSH and CDR2 LQKENI. CDR3 length: 13 amino acids. In DNA, the CDR3 is TGTGCCAGCTCCCAGGGACAGAACTATGGCTACACCTTC. Protein product: CASSQGQNYGYTF. Together with reference TRBV18 and TRBJ1-2, the CDR3 gives the full variable domain: NAGVMQNPRHLVRRRGQEARLRCSPMKGHSHVYWYRQLPEEGLKFMVYLQKENIIDESGMPKERFSAEFPKEGPSILRIQQVVRGDSAAYFCASSQGQNYGYTFGSGTRLTVV.

The chain links TRBV5-1 to TRBJ1-5, with TRBD1 matching over 10 bases. With 4 bases clipped from V and 2 bases from J, the junction kept 6 bases outside the gene matches. The CDR3 extends over 16 amino acids. Looked up from germline, CDR1 is SGHRS and CDR2 is YFSETQ. This CDR3 is CASSLGTGVGNQPQHF. The CDR3 nucleotides are TGCGCCAGCAGCCTAGGGACAGGGGTTGGCAATCAGCCCCAGCATTTT.

A remark on this clone: Other nucleotide sequences from this sample produce the same CDR3. CDR3 in amino acids: CASRDSGWDEKLFF. For the CDR3, the DNA is TGTGCCAGCAGAGACAGCGGTTGGGATGAAAAACTGTTTTTT. This chain uses TRBV6-5 with TRBJ1-4; a possible D gene is TRBD1 (5 bases). The CDR3 sequence is 14 residues long. Deletions cut 6 bases from V and 6 bases from J, with 14 bases between. In germline, CDR1 is MNHEY, CDR2 SVGAGI.

This sequence joins TRBV28 and TRBJ1-4; D call uncertain. The V end lost 7 bases, the J end lost 7 bases, and 10 bases lay between the germline ends. Looked up from germline, CDR1 is MDHEN and CDR2 is SYDVKM. This CDR3 has 12 amino acids. The CDR3 protein is CASMGIGEKLFF. The CDR3, as DNA: TGTGCCAGCATGGGGATAGGTGAAAAACTGTTTTTT.

The chain recombines TRBV12-3 or TRBV12-4 with TRBJ1-1; no definite D call. The CDR3 has 12 amino acids. V gave up 3 bases and J gave up 2 bases, with 4 bases separating them. The CDR3 coding sequence is TGTGCCAGCAGTTTTTACAACACTGAAGCTTTCTTT. Its protein is CASSFYNTEAFF.

The genes are TRBV12-5 and TRBJ1-6, with D hard to call. Looked up from germline, CDR1 is LGHNT and CDR2 is FRNRAP. V was shortened by 7 bases and J by 1 base, with 11 bases between the two germline ends. The CDR3 runs to 15 residues. This chain's CDR3 is CASDPQESYNSPLHF. The CDR3 region has the DNA TGTGCTAGTGATCCCCAGGAATCCTATAATTCACCCCTCCACTTT.

This clone is a singleton in its sample. This sequence joins TRBV6-5 and TRBJ1-2; 10 bases are a match to TRBD1. The V and J ends lost 2 bases and 4 bases, in that order; junction bases with no gene match: 7. Germline V CDR1 and CDR2: MNHEY, SVGAGI. CDR3 length: 16 amino acids. CDR3 residues: CASSYDWGQGRYGYTF. For the CDR3, the DNA is TGTGCCAGCAGTTACGATTGGGGACAGGGGCGCTATGGCTACACCTTC.

The CDR3 is CASSRMTLSAGKLFF. CDR3 sequence (DNA): TGTGCCAGCAGTAGGATGACCCTCTCGGCGGGAAAACTGTTTTTT. This sequence joins TRBV6-5 and TRBJ1-4; D ambiguous. The germline V gene has CDR1 MNHEY and CDR2 SVGAGI. The CDR3 is 15 amino acids. The V gene lost 5 bases and the J gene lost 10 bases, with 20 bases spanning the gap.

The chain combines TRBV4-3 with TRBJ1-1, with D maybe TRBD1 (5 bases). Germline V gives CDR1 LGHNA, CDR2 YSLEER. The V and J ends lost 0 bases and 0 bases respectively, with 8 bases between them. This CDR3 spans 15 amino acids. CDR3: CASSQEWTLNTEAFF. The CDR3 region has the DNA TGCGCCAGCAGCCAAGAATGGACACTGAACACTGAAGCTTTCTTT.

V gene TRBV6-2 or TRBV6-3 combines with J gene TRBJ2-3; 12 bases line up with TRBD2. After removal of 6 bases from V and 0 bases from J, the junction contained 16 bases not matched to a gene. The germline V gene has CDR1 MNHEY and CDR2 SVGEGT. The CDR3 extends over 20 amino acids. The CDR3 coding sequence is TGTGCCAGCAGCTTAGGCCCTTGGACTAGCGGGGTCTCTAGCACAGATACGCAGTATTTT. Translation gives CASSLGPWTSGVSSTDTQYF.

The V and J genes are TRBV20-1 and TRBJ2-3, with 10 bases lining up with TRBD2. V trimming: 3 bases; J trimming: 3 bases; junction bases outside the gene matches: 18. Germline loops: CDR1 DFQATT, CDR2 SNEGSKA (reference sequence). The CDR3 has 19 amino acids. The CDR3 here is CSASTLRSSSGGLTDTQYF. CDR3 bases: TGCAGTGCTAGTACACTCCGGTCTAGTAGCGGGGGGCTGACAGATACGCAGTATTTT.

The chain carries TRBV19 and TRBJ1-6; D is unclear. This CDR3 region has 17 residues. The ends were cut back, 0 bases at V and 2 bases at J, with 11 bases in the middle. Germline V lookup: CDR1 LNHDA, CDR2 SQIVND (reference sequence). The CDR3 DNA is TGTGCCAGTAGTATAGATCGCCAGCTCACCTATAATTCACCCCTCCACTTT. Translation gives CASSIDRQLTYNSPLHF.

The chain combines TRBV18 with TRBJ1-6; possible D gene TRBD1, 6 bases. The CDR3 has 16 residues. CDR1 is KGHSH, CDR2 LQKENI, per germline. V lost 3 bases, J lost 4 bases, and 13 bases lay in between. The CDR3 coding sequence is TGTGCCAGCTCACCCCCGGGGGGCGCTTATAATTCACCCCTCCACTTT. Translated: CASSPPGGAYNSPLHF.

The V call is TRBV12-3 or TRBV12-4, the J call TRBJ1-5; maybe TRBD1 (5 bases). V lost 6 bases, J lost 7 bases, and 13 bases lay in between. The CDR3 has 13 amino acids. The CDR3 loop reads CASSPGGDQPQHF. DNA of the CDR3: TGTGCCAGCAGCCCCGGGGGAGACCAGCCCCAGCATTTT.

The rearrangement uses TRBV4-1 and TRBJ2-1, with 9 bases aligning to TRBD2. The V and J ends lost 0 bases and 2 bases, in that order; junction bases with no gene match: 2. Germline V gene sequence: CDR1 MGHRA, CDR2 YSYEKL. The CDR3 runs to 16 residues. CDR3 bases: TGCGCCAGCAGCCAAGAGTCTAGCGGGGCCTACAATGAGCAGTTCTTC. It encodes CASSQESSGAYNEQFF.

V and J are TRBV10-1 and TRBJ2-6; D may be TRBD1 (6 bases). Trimming pared 0 bases from V and 0 bases from J, leaving 12 bases between. In germline, CDR1 is WNHNN, CDR2 SYGVQD (reference sequence). CDR3 length: 18 residues. The CDR3 region is CASSESGAGGSGANVLTF. In DNA, the CDR3 is TGCGCCAGCAGTGAGTCGGGGGCAGGTGGCTCTGGGGCCAACGTCCTGACTTTC.

The chain couples TRBV29-1 to TRBJ1-2; TRBD1 aligns across 9 bases. CDR1 and CDR2 from the germline V gene are SQVTM and ANQGSEA. The CDR3 is 13 amino acids. J lost 0 bases, V lost 7 bases, and 3 bases had no gene match. This chain's CDR3 is CSAGTGTNYGYTF. In DNA form, the CDR3 reads TGCAGCGCTGGGACAGGGACTAACTATGGCTACACCTTC.

J is TRBJ2-2 and V is TRBV19; no reliable D call. The V end lost 2 bases, the J end lost 4 bases, and 8 bases lay between the germline ends. The V gene's germline CDR1 is LNHDA and CDR2 SQIVND (reference sequence). CDR3 size: 14 residues. The CDR3 coding sequence is TGTGCCAGTAGTATACAAAGGGTCACCGGGGAGCTGTTTTTT. Protein sequence: CASSIQRVTGELFF.

The genes are TRBV15 and TRBJ1-2; 9 positions match TRBD1. Per the germline V gene, CDR1 is LNHNV and CDR2 is YYDKDF (reference sequence). Trimming cost V 5 bases and J 1 base; bases outside gene matches: 8. The CDR3 length is 16 residues. The CDR3 DNA is TGTGCCACCAGCTGGGACAGGGCCAGAAGTAACTATGGCTACACCTTC. This translates into CATSWDRARSNYGYTF.

The V gene is TRBV4-1, the J gene TRBJ1-6; D uncertain. Germline CDR1 reads MGHRA; CDR2 reads YSYEKL. This CDR3 comprises 15 residues. Trimming stripped 0 bases from V and 11 bases from J, with 14 bases between. CDR3 DNA sequence: TGCGCCAGCAGCCAAGATGGCGGGGTAAGGGCACCCCTCCACTTT. Its translation is CASSQDGGVRAPLHF.

This clone was seen once. J is TRBJ2-4 and V is TRBV19; D remains unclear. CDR1 is LNHDA, CDR2 SQIVND, per germline (reference sequence). Between the trimmed V and J ends, which lost 5 bases and 0 bases, there was a span of 20 bases. The CDR3 extends over 18 amino acids. DNA of the CDR3: TGTGCCAGTAGTCCCCCCGGTGGAGAACCCCTAGCCAAAAACATTCAGTACTTC. Its protein product is CASSPPGGEPLAKNIQYF. The full variable domain, with the rest looked up from reference TRBV19 and TRBJ2-4, is DGGITQSPKYLFRKEGQNVTLSCEQNLNHDAMYWYRQDPGQGLRLIYYSQIVNDFQKGDIAEGYSVSREKKESFPLTVTSAQKNPTAFYLCASSPPGGEPLAKNIQYFGAGTRLSVL.